This paragraph reports one T cell receptor beta chain. V lost 11 bases and J lost 1, with 14 bases in between. The CDR3 extends over 13 amino acids. The V gene's germline CDR1 is MNHNS and CDR2 SASEGT. Sample time point: persistent/refractory GD, antithyroid drugs over 5 years with positive TRAb. With RNA extracted from PBMCs as input, the TCR library was made. TCR beta libraries were built with iRepertoire HTBI primers and Arm-PCR of CDR3 regions. TCRdb reprocessed the multiplex PCR reads with MiXCR, giving one entry per CDR3 protein. Counted here are about 450,000 distinct CDR3 sequences, about a quarter occurring once; the ten biggest clones make up approximately 26%. The source of the sample is a study of regulatory T cells in long-lasting Graves disease.

The starting material was peripheral blood mononuclear cells (PBMCs), obtained when the disease was refractory, from a patient treated with antithyroid drugs. The chain combines TRBV6-1 with TRBJ1-1; D might be TRBD1 (5 bases). The sequence was obtained from a female donor with Graves disease. The CDR3 coding sequence is TGTGCCGCCCAGGGATCTGGGAACACTGAAGCTTTCTTT. It codes for CAAQGSGNTEAFF.